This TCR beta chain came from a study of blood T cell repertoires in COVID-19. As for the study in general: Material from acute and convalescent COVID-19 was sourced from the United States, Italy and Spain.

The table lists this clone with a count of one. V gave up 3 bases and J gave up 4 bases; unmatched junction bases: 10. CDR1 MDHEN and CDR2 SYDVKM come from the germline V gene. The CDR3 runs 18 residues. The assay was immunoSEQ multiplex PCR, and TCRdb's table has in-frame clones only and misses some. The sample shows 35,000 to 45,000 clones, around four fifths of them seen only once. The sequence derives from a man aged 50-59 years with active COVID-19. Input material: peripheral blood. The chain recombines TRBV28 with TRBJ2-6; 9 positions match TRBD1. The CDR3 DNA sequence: TGTGCCAGCAGTTTTTCGGGACAGGGTACGTACGGGGCCAACGTCCTGACTTTC. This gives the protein CASSFSGQGTYGANVLTF.